This TCR beta chain came from a study of Tregs in tolerant kidney transplant recipients. Unstimulated regulatory T cells (CD4+CD25+CD127-), CD4+CD25- non-regulatory cells, CD4 and CD8 cells were FACS-sorted from thawed PBMCs. Comments on this clone: The antigen is unknown.

Broader study findings: Validation in larger populations is needed because few patients were studied.

TCRdb keeps only in-frame clones here, not all; method: immunoSEQ multiplex PCR. The repertoire has hundreds of thousands of clones, roughly four fifths of them found once; the top ten carry less than 0.75%. This clonotype was sampled from a human donor in good health. Sequencing was done on a sample of CD4+ T cells from blood.

Here the CDR3 reads CASSLARGLEYGYTF. In nucleotides, the CDR3 is TGTGCCAGCAGCTTGGCCAGGGGGCTGGAATATGGCTACACCTTC. The genes are TRBV7-9 and TRBJ1-2; 8 positions match TRBD1. Per germline, CDR1 SEHNR and CDR2 FQNEAQ (reference sequence). The CDR3 sequence is 15 residues long. Losses at the gene ends were 3 bases for V and 5 bases for J; bases not matched to a gene: 8. Based on the CDR3 plus reference TRBV7-9 and TRBJ1-2, the full variable domain is DTGVSQNPRHKITKRGQNVTFRCDPISEHNRLYWYRQTLGQGPEFLTYFQNEAQLEKSRLLSDRFSAERPKGSFSTLEIQRTEQGDSAMYLCASSLARGLEYGYTFGSGTRLTVV.